Listed below are T cell receptor beta chains from one sample, sequenced in a study of CD8 T cells in ankylosing spondylitis. TCRdb processed the 5' RACE reads anew with MiXCR; each CDR3 protein has one entry. The table has 500,000 to 550,000 distinct CDR3 sequences, 10% to 15% seen once. Sequencing was done on a sample of blood, either unsorted or a sorted T cell fraction (not recorded which). Receptors originate from a male donor with ankylosing spondylitis. The conserved cysteine and the conserved F or W are not part of the CDR3 here. D genes are given only for firm matches. Clone size, where shown, is once, few, many, or a class for clones that have expanded.

TRBV29-1	few	TRBJ1-3	-	SVESGFVGNTIY
TRBV3-1	-	TRBJ2-1	-	ASSPLARGAQLNEQF
TRBV6-5	-	TRBJ2-2	-	ASSYTSVDFSTGELF
TRBV11-2	-	TRBJ1-5	-	ASSSTGSQPQH
TRBV5-1	-	TRBJ1-2	-	ATSLNAEFTRGYT
TRBV4-1	-	TRBJ2-3	-	ASSQLPSSDTQY
TRBV13	many	TRBJ2-7	-	ASSPSSVAHEQY
TRBV15	-	TRBJ2-3	-	ATSRDPSVRTDTQY
TRBV10-3	few	TRBJ2-7	-	AISDPTRDEQY
TRBV5-1	-	TRBJ1-2	TRBD1	ASSWDRVVGYT
TRBV27	few	TRBJ2-1	TRBD2	ASSSSGRHEQF
TRBV29-1	-	TRBJ2-5	TRBD1	SVKDSGTGDQETQY
TRBV20-1	few	TRBJ1-1	TRBD1	SALAGTGGANTEAF
TRBV6-2/TRBV6-3	few	TRBJ2-1	-	ASSGQTYNNEQF
TRBV12-3/TRBV12-4	few	TRBJ2-1	-	ASALTGRGSYNEQF
TRBV7-9	few	TRBJ2-1	TRBD2	ASSPPSRLAGGEQF
TRBV12-3/TRBV12-4	many	TRBJ1-1	-	ASSLDRGYTEAF
TRBV12-3/TRBV12-4	-	TRBJ2-3	TRBD2	ASRKAGSLDTQY
TRBV7-2	many	TRBJ2-1	TRBD1	ASSSRTGRSYNEQF
TRBV7-6	few	TRBJ1-2	-	ASSLPQGVGYT
TRBV2	few	TRBJ1-1	-	ASSGYKNTEAF
TRBV5-1	few	TRBJ1-2	-	ASSLAPGGLDGYT
TRBV7-2	many	TRBJ2-7	TRBD2	ASSLGGSAGAYEQY
TRBV5-1	few	TRBJ1-2	-	ASSLGGGAGYT
TRBV7-6	-	TRBJ2-1	-	ASSPEGPGAQI
TRBV10-3	-	TRBJ1-2	TRBD1	AISPGTAYGYT
TRBV12-3/TRBV12-4	few	TRBJ2-2	-	ASSPTRDEGELF
TRBV4-1	-	TRBJ2-3	-	ASSQDRTVADTQY
TRBV7-9	few	TRBJ2-3	-	ASSPQGWMTDTQY
TRBV3-1	many	TRBJ1-2	TRBD1	ASSQPGQGATGYT
TRBV7-2	-	TRBJ1-2	-	ASSELPGNSGYT
TRBV7-2	-	TRBJ2-1	TRBD2	ASSSRTSGGGLEQF
TRBV7-9	-	TRBJ2-4	-	ASSAADLAKNIQY
TRBV7-9	-	TRBJ1-2	-	ASSLDSSGYGYT
TRBV29-1	few	TRBJ2-5	-	SVELGREETQY
TRBV4-1	-	TRBJ2-2	-	ASSLLGGLNTGELF
TRBV12-3/TRBV12-4	-	TRBJ2-3	TRBD2	ASRSGTSVLSTDTQY
TRBV7-2	many	TRBJ2-5	-	ASSPAGKETQY
TRBV20-1	-	TRBJ2-5	TRBD2	SASLRGDLQY
TRBV24-1	-	TRBJ2-1	TRBD1	ATSDPAGGQAVNEQF
TRBV12-3/TRBV12-4	-	TRBJ2-1	-	ASSFYPPSAISYNEQF
TRBV11-3	-	TRBJ2-2	-	ASSLLLNTGELF
TRBV7-9	few	TRBJ1-2	TRBD1	ASSLEDRGFVGYT
TRBV28	-	TRBJ2-1	TRBD1	ASSEPTGGRYNEQF
TRBV20-1	-	TRBJ1-4	-	SASPIANEKLF
TRBV5-1	-	TRBJ2-7	TRBD1	ASMRDRGSYEQY
TRBV11-2	few	TRBJ2-3	TRBD2	ASSLVAGTLADTQY
TRBV5-1	many	TRBJ2-2	-	ASSGRGNTGELF
TRBV7-9	many	TRBJ2-5	-	ASSLRGGEETQY
TRBV5-1	few	TRBJ2-1	TRBD2	ASSLVSREGQF
TRBV5-1	-	TRBJ2-6	TRBD1	ASVTGGTSGANVLT
TRBV20-1	few	TRBJ1-2	-	SASTVYGYT
TRBV4-1	many	TRBJ2-1	-	ASSQNYGRDGQF